The next 16 T cell receptor beta chains were all read from a single sample in a study of PD-1 blockade in classical Hodgkin lymphoma. Exposure to brentuximab vedotin varied, and each patient had relapsed following autologous stem cell transplantation. TCRdb keeps only in-frame clones here, not all; method: immunoSEQ multiplex PCR. The top ten clones hold 2.5% to 3.5% of a sample with more than 40,000 clones, 65% to 85% of them seen once. Sequenced here: peripheral blood mononuclear cells (PBMCs), sampled before the second cycle of nivolumab. These receptor sequences come from a human donor with classical Hodgkin lymphoma.

The chain recombines TRBV6-4 with TRBJ2-3, with D maybe TRBD2 (5 bases). The CDR3 extends over 15 amino acids. Germline V gene sequence: CDR1 MRHNA, CDR2 SNTAGT. The V end lost 6 bases, the J end lost 6 bases, and 19 bases lay between the germline ends. CDR3 in amino acids: CASSLIAPPGDTQYF. CDR3 DNA sequence: TGTGCCAGCAGCTTAATAGCGCCGCCGGGTGATACGCAGTATTTT.

This rearrangement joins TRBV9 to TRBJ2-7; D is undetermined. The CDR3 length is 13 residues. CDR1 and CDR2 (germline): SGDLS, YYNGEE. V lost 0 bases and J 4 bases, leaving 8 bases between the germline ends. CDR3 loop: CASSVEDGYEQYF. CDR3 nucleotides: TGTGCCAGCAGCGTAGAGGACGGATACGAGCAGTACTTC. Full variable domain (remainder filled in from reference TRBV9 and TRBJ2-7): DSGVTQTPKHLITATGQRVTLRCSPRSGDLSVYWYQQSLDQGLQFLIQYYNGEERAKGNILERFSAQQFPDLHSELNLSSLELGDSALYFCASSVEDGYEQYFGPGTRLTVT.

The sample holds a few counts of this clone. The rearrangement joins TRBV30 to TRBJ2-7; D gene uncertain. The V end was cut by 2 bases, the J end by 5 bases, with 16 bases between. The germline gives CDR1 GTSNPN, CDR2 SVGIG (reference sequence). The CDR3 has 14 amino acids. CDR3 protein: CAWSTPWESHEQYF. CDR3 nucleotides: TGTGCCTGGAGTACACCCTGGGAATCCCACGAGCAGTACTTC.

The chain carries TRBV6-5 and TRBJ1-6; D is possibly TRBD1 (6 bases). Trimming stripped 0 bases from V and 7 bases from J, with 10 bases between. The CDR3 length is 15 residues. Per the germline V gene, CDR1 is MNHEY and CDR2 is SVGAGI. The DNA for the CDR3 is TGTGCCAGCAGTTACTCAGAGGGGGGCAATTCACCCCTCCACTTT. It specifies CASSYSEGGNSPLHF.

V is TRBV27 and J is TRBJ2-7; 9 bases line up with TRBD1. The CDR3 contains 15 residues. With V trimmed by 7 bases and J by 7 bases, 14 bases remained unmatched. Germline-derived CDR1 and CDR2 are MNHEY and SMNVEV (reference sequence). CDR3 in amino acids: CASTGTGQGVREQYF. The CDR3 DNA sequence: TGTGCCAGCACCGGGACGGGACAGGGAGTCAGGGAGCAGTACTTC.

J is TRBJ1-5 and V is TRBV10-3; tentatively, D is TRBD1 (5 bases). V lost 4 bases and J 3 bases, leaving 10 bases between the germline ends. Germline CDR1 is ENHRY and CDR2 is SYGVKD. The CDR3 covers 14 residues. The CDR3 loop is CAISVGGVNQPQHF. As DNA, the CDR3 is TGTGCCATCAGTGTTGGGGGGGTCAATCAGCCCCAGCATTTT.

This sequence joins TRBV2 and TRBJ2-6; 11 nucleotides align to TRBD1. V gave up 9 bases and J gave up 2 bases; unmatched junction bases: 6. The germline V gene has CDR1 SNHLY and CDR2 FYNNEI. The CDR3 loop spans 16 amino acids. CDR3 amino acids: CASHRDRGAGANVLTF. Here the CDR3 DNA reads TGTGCCAGTCACCGGGACAGGGGGGCTGGGGCCAACGTCCTGACTTTC.

Here the CDR3 DNA reads TGTGCCAGCAGTTTGTCCCGGAACCAAGAGACCCAGTACTTC. This translates into CASSLSRNQETQYF. The chain is built from TRBV27 and TRBJ2-5; D is ambiguous. From germline, CDR1 is MNHEY and CDR2 SMNVEV (reference sequence). This CDR3 contains 14 residues. V gave up 3 bases and J gave up 0 bases, with 8 bases separating them.

V is TRBV7-2 and J is TRBJ2-5; 10 nucleotides align to TRBD1. The J segment lost 5 bases and the V segment lost 4 bases, leaving 1 base of the junction unmatched. CDR1 SGHTA and CDR2 FQGNSA come from the germline V gene. This CDR3 spans 13 amino acids. The chain's CDR3 is CASSWDRGETQYF. DNA of the CDR3: TGTGCCAGCAGCTGGGACAGGGGTGAGACCCAGTACTTC.

The chain employs TRBV2 and TRBJ2-7; TRBD1 matches 9 bases. Germline CDR1 SNHLY, CDR2 FYNNEI. With 5 bases clipped from V and 3 bases from J, the junction kept 8 bases outside the gene matches. CDR3 size: 15 residues. The CDR3 DNA reads TGTGCCAGCAGTCCGGGGACAGGGATCTTCTACGAGCAGTACTTC. It specifies CASSPGTGIFYEQYF.

The chain links TRBV4-3 to TRBJ2-1; D gene ambiguous. CDR1 LGHNA and CDR2 YSLEER come from the germline V gene. This CDR3 spans 14 amino acids. Between the trimmed V and J ends, which lost 1 base and 5 bases, there was a span of 9 bases. CDR3 DNA sequence: TGCGCCAGCAGCCAAGGATCCCCGAACAATGAGCAGTTCTTC. Translation gives CASSQGSPNNEQFF.

The V call is TRBV4-3, the J call TRBJ2-7; 7 nucleotides agree with TRBD2. This CDR3 is built from 20 residues. Germline assignment: CDR1 LGHNA and CDR2 YSLEER. Trimming at V came to 1 base and at J to 1 base, leaving 19 bases not matched to a gene. Written as DNA, the CDR3 is TGCGCCAGCAGCCAAGTACTCGGGCTTGGTCTAGCGGCCCAATCCTACGAGCAGTACTTC. Encoded protein: CASSQVLGLGLAAQSYEQYF.

The CDR3 protein is CASSDRGLGNEKLFF. CDR3 coding DNA: TGTGCCAGCAGTGACCGAGGGTTAGGTAATGAAAAACTGTTTTTT. The rearrangement joins TRBV6-1 to TRBJ1-4; no firm D call. This CDR3 region has 15 residues. The germline V gene encodes CDR1 MNHNS and CDR2 SASEGT. V was clipped by 3 bases and J by 4 bases, with 12 bases between them.

The chain couples TRBV11-3 to TRBJ2-1; D might be TRBD2 (5 bases). With 11 bases removed from V and 10 bases from J, the gap between germline ends came to 21 bases. This CDR3 is 13 amino acids long. Germline CDR1 and CDR2: SGHNT and YENEEA. This chain's CDR3 is CASAESGLGEQFF. As DNA, the CDR3 is TGTGCCTCGGCAGAATCGGGGTTGGGCGAGCAGTTCTTC.

On this clone itself: The junction and the germline gene differ at one end; a read error may be behind it. The chain carries TRBV28 and TRBJ1-2; no definite D call. CDR3 length: 13 amino acids. Germline loops: CDR1 MDHEN, CDR2 SYDVKM. The CDR3 region is CATDTPSHYGYTF. DNA of the CDR3: TGTGCCACCGACACTCCTAGCCACTACGGCTACACCTTC.

This sequence joins TRBV9 and TRBJ2-5, with TRBD1 matching 7 bases. CDR1 and CDR2 (germline): SGDLS, YYNGEE. V was clipped by 3 bases and J by 7 bases; unmatched bases: 9. The CDR3 has 14 amino acids. The DNA for the CDR3 is TGTGCCAGCAGCGGGGGACAGTTAAAGGCGACCCAGTACTTC. Residues: CASSGGQLKATQYF. Based on the CDR3 plus reference TRBV9 and TRBJ2-5, the full variable domain is DSGVTQTPKHLITATGQRVTLRCSPRSGDLSVYWYQQSLDQGLQFLIQYYNGEERAKGNILERFSAQQFPDLHSELNLSSLELGDSALYFCASSGGQLKATQYFGPGTRLLVL.